This T cell receptor beta chain appears in the sequencing data of a study of T-cell memory formation after mild COVID-19 (dated by TCRdb to about 2021). Regarding the research as a whole: TCR sequence clusters from the two donors were found to be largely donor specific. Two young, previously healthy adult volunteers, one female and one male, were included in the cohort. In a couple of donors, T-cell clones that expanded and contracted after mild COVID-19 were followed by sequencing TCRalpha and TCRbeta repertoires longitudinally.

The CDR3 sequence holds 17 residues, the cysteine and phenylalanine included. Just the 51-base CDR3 DNA is kept, in frame starting at base 1. CDR1 and CDR2, looked up from the germline V gene, are MGHRA and YSYEKL. V has 0 bases trimmed and J has 0 bases trimmed; junction bases matching no gene number 5. Sequenced using an Illumina NovaSeq 6000. TCRalpha and TCRbeta cDNA libraries were constructed by 5'RACE with constant-segment primers, with sample barcodes and unique molecular identifiers being introduced. RNA was extracted from every sample with Trizol reagent. Amplification of the libraries took two PCR steps, and the second step added a second sample barcode plus Illumina TruSeq adapters. Sequencing of libraries was performed on an Illumina NovaSeq with 2 x 150 bp paired-end reads. On the study's bioinformatics: Reads were demultiplexed and collapsed into UMI-guided consensus sequences with migec v1.2.7. Using mixcr v2.1.11, UMI consensuses were aligned to TRA and TRB V and J templates and then assembled into clonotypes. A clonotype was counted as expanded or contracted only if both edgeR and NoisET called the change significant, with noise models trained on biological replicates. For edgeR calls, the thresholds were a false discovery rate-adjusted p below 0.01 and a log2 fold-change of 1. PCA with hierarchical clustering of max-normalized trajectories of the 1000 most abundant clonotypes was used as exploratory dynamics analysis. The CD4 or CD8 phenotype of responding clones was assigned using the separately sequenced CD4+ and CD8+ repertoires. TCRdb trimmed public reads at Q25 via fastp, called clones via MiXCR and kept in-frame beta chains. When rows share a CDR3 protein, they turn into one entry using the most common DNA and genes. The V and J calls and clone size are TCRdb's, not the authors'. For this sample there are roughly 400,000 distinct CDR3 sequences; 24% appear just once. Of the sample, about 10% is held by the ten largest clones.

General findings and caveats noted by the study authors: Contracting CD4+ clones were located mainly in the CM and EM memory subsets, whereas CD8+ clones were found to be enriched in EMRA. The study included only a couple of mild cases, and larger cohorts that include severe cases with pre-infection samples were judged to be necessary. Some responding clones were detected in pre-infection memory, which suggested that pre-existing cross-reactive memory T cells had joined the SARS-CoV-2 response. SARS-CoV-2 specificity of the second-wave clones peaking on day 37 was not confirmed. From day 15 to 85, contracting clones showed balanced CD4/CD8 phenotypes, whereas a second wave of clones that expanded from day 15 to 37 leaned towards CD4+.

A note on this clonotype: The clone's antigen remains unknown. Base qualities are not provided; no much larger clone lies one nucleotide away.

Ficoll-Paque density gradient centrifugation was the method used to isolate PBMCs. The TCR sequence derives from an adult woman who had mild COVID-19 (a few samples of this study predate the infection). The sample titles of this study are shuffled in the database, so cell type and time point are left out; the donor was told from shared clones. This receptor chain uses TRBV4-1 and TRBJ2-3, and TRBD2 matches 8 of the central bases. Source material: PBMCs or a T cell subset sorted from them (not recorded which). The sequence in DNA is TGCGCCAGCAGCCAAGAGGGGTTAGCGGGGAGCACAGATACGCAGTATTTT. It encodes CASSQEGLAGSTDTQYF.